Presented here are 18 T cell receptor beta chains from one specimen sequenced in a study of regulatory T cells in long-lasting Graves disease. Sample time point: newly diagnosed GD, antithyroid drugs for less than 3 months. PBMC-derived RNA was used for the TCR library. Arm-PCR with iRepertoire HTBI primers amplified the CDR3 regions for these TCR beta libraries. MiXCR, run by TCRdb on the multiplex PCR reads, gives a single entry per CDR3 protein. This table has 580,000 or so distinct CDR3 sequences, about 16% appearing once. This sample was also put to use in a study of T cells in Graves' hyperthyroidism and ophthalmopathy.

The specimen comprised peripheral blood mononuclear cells (PBMCs), sampled at new diagnosis, from a patient treated with antithyroid drugs. The receptor source for this set is a man aged 18 to 29 with Graves disease.

In this sample, this clonotype turned up a few times. This chain uses TRBV9 with TRBJ1-1, with TRBD1 matching over 8 bases. Germline V gives CDR1 SGDLS, CDR2 YYNGEE. The CDR3 is 14 amino acids. With 0 bases clipped from V and 5 bases from J, the junction kept 3 bases outside the gene matches. The CDR3 nucleotides read TGTGCCAGCAGCGTAGGATGGACAGGGACTGAAGCTTTCTTT. This gives the protein CASSVGWTGTEAFF.

At least ten counts were recorded for this clonotype. The chain joins TRBV6-2 or TRBV6-3 to TRBJ2-3; 9 bases are shared with TRBD2. V lost 6 bases and J lost 3; bases outside the gene matches: 4. The CDR3 sequence is 14 residues long. From germline, CDR1 is MNHEY and CDR2 SVGEGT. The CDR3 loop reads CASRWTSATDTQYF. In DNA form, the CDR3 reads TGTGCCAGCAGATGGACTAGCGCAACAGATACGCAGTATTTT.

There are many counts of this clonotype. The CDR3, as DNA: TGTGCCAGCAGCTTAAAGGACTACGAGCAGTACTTC. It specifies CASSLKDYEQYF. The V gene is TRBV7-9, the J gene TRBJ2-7; D call uncertain. V was trimmed by 2 bases and J by 3 bases, leaving 5 bases between them. Germline assignment: CDR1 SEHNR and CDR2 FQNEAQ (reference sequence). The CDR3 loop spans 12 amino acids.

This clonotype was counted at least ten times. CDR3 region: CASSLISGTSYNEQFF. CDR3 DNA sequence: TGTGCCAGCAGTCTCATTAGCGGGACCTCCTACAATGAGCAGTTCTTC. This chain uses TRBV7-3 with TRBJ2-1; 8 bases match TRBD2. Germline loops: CDR1 SGHTA, CDR2 FQGTGA. J gave up 0 bases and V 6 bases, and 7 bases lay outside the gene matches. This CDR3 region has 16 residues. Based on the CDR3 plus reference TRBV7-3 and TRBJ2-1, the full variable domain is GAGVSQTPSNKVTEKGKYVELRCDPISGHTALYWYRQSLGQGPEFLIYFQGTGAADDSGLPNDRFFAVRPEGSVSTLKIQRTERGDSAVYLCASSLISGTSYNEQFFGPGTRLTVL.

This clonotype has ten or more counts. The J gene is TRBJ2-7, the V gene TRBV27; D is ambiguous. Germline assignment: CDR1 MNHEY and CDR2 SMNVEV (reference sequence). The CDR3 is 15 residues long. V was trimmed by 0 bases and J by 0 bases, leaving 9 bases between them. CDR3 bases: TGTGCCAGCAGTTTATCGGGCGGCCCCTCCTACGAGCAGTACTTC. It encodes CASSLSGGPSYEQYF.

This clonotype was observed many times. The gene calls are TRBV7-9 and TRBJ2-1, with D maybe TRBD2 (6 bases). Germline-derived CDR1 and CDR2 are SEHNR and FQNEAQ (reference sequence). This CDR3 is 16 amino acids long. Trimming stripped 5 bases from V and 0 bases from J, with 14 bases between. The CDR3 spells CASSPRDSDSYNEQFF. CDR3 nucleotides: TGTGCCAGCAGCCCCCGGGACTCTGACTCCTACAATGAGCAGTTCTTC.

This clonotype has just a few counts. This sequence joins TRBV4-1 and TRBJ2-7; 7 bases line up with TRBD1. Germline V CDR1 and CDR2: MGHRA, YSYEKL. The CDR3 length is 16 residues. Unmatched junction bases numbered 7, after V lost 0 bases and J lost 2 bases. CDR3 bases: TGCGCCAGCAGCCAAGACATTGCTCAGGGGGCCTACGAGCAGTACTTC. This sequence encodes CASSQDIAQGAYEQYF.

This clonotype was seen repeatedly, ten times or more. The chain links TRBV20-1 to TRBJ2-5; 7 bases are a match to TRBD1. The CDR3 sequence is 12 residues long. Germline V gene data show CDR1 as DFQATT and CDR2 as SNEGSKA (reference sequence). J was trimmed by 5 bases and V by 6 bases; bases with no gene match: 6. CDR3 amino acids: CSAGDRDETQYF. DNA of the CDR3: TGCAGTGCAGGCGACAGGGACGAGACCCAGTACTTC.

This clonotype showed up just a few times. The chain joins TRBV30 to TRBJ1-3; D is ambiguous. Germline V gene sequence: CDR1 GTSNPN, CDR2 SVGIG (reference sequence). The CDR3 has 13 amino acids. CDR3 sequence: CAWQINSGNTIYF. CDR3 bases: TGTGCTTGGCAGATCAACTCTGGAAACACCATATATTTT.

A single count supports this clonotype. An end of the junction differs from the germline gene, which may be a read error. The V and J genes are TRBV5-1 and TRBJ2-2; TRBD2 agrees at 12 bases. Per the germline V gene, CDR1 is SGHRS and CDR2 is YFSETQ. This CDR3 spans 19 amino acids. DNA for the CDR3: TGCGCCGGCAGCCCATCCGGACTAGCGGGATCTCACTCGGCGGGGGAGCTGTTTTTT. Amino acids: CAGSPSGLAGSHSAGELFF.

The sample holds many counts of this clonotype. This sequence joins TRBV28 and TRBJ1-5, with D unclear. Germline V lookup: CDR1 MDHEN, CDR2 SYDVKM. The ends were cut back, 2 bases at V and 0 bases at J, with 11 bases in the middle. The CDR3 extends over 16 amino acids. In DNA, the CDR3 is TGTGCCAGCAGTTTACGCGGCAGTAATAGCAATCAGCCCCAGCATTTT. Translation: CASSLRGSNSNQPQHF.

The V gene is TRBV7-3, the J gene TRBJ2-2, with TRBD1 matching over 9 bases. Looked up from germline, CDR1 is SGHTA and CDR2 is FQGTGA. V dropped 6 bases and J dropped 0; count of bases not matched to a gene: 14. The CDR3 sequence is 19 residues long. This chain's CDR3 is CASRLQGASSPANTGELFF. The CDR3 bases are TGTGCCAGCAGGCTACAGGGGGCGAGCTCCCCTGCGAACACCGGGGAGCTGTTTTTT. The full variable domain, rest sourced from reference TRBV7-3 and TRBJ2-2, is GAGVSQTPSNKVTEKGKYVELRCDPISGHTALYWYRQSLGQGPEFLIYFQGTGAADDSGLPNDRFFAVRPEGSVSTLKIQRTERGDSAVYLCASRLQGASSPANTGELFFGEGSRLTVL.

This chain joins TRBV7-6 and TRBJ1-6; possible D gene TRBD1, 5 bases. Germline V gene sequence: CDR1 SGHVS, CDR2 FNYEAQ. The V end was cut by 5 bases, the J end by 5 bases, with 13 bases between. This CDR3 has 15 residues. CDR3 sequence reads: CASSLGGGDNSPLHF. CDR3 bases: TGTGCCAGCAGCCTCGGGGGGGGTGATAATTCACCCCTCCACTTT.

This clonotype has more than one count but fewer than ten. The chain joins TRBV12-3 or TRBV12-4 to TRBJ2-5; D may be TRBD1 or TRBD2 (6 bases each). V lost 6 bases, J lost 5 bases, and 22 bases lay in between. This CDR3 has 16 amino acids. The CDR3 bases are TGTGCCAGCAGCCTACAAGCGGGCCGGGGGCTGGAGACCCAGTACTTC. Translation gives CASSLQAGRGLETQYF.

This clonotype was observed many times. The V and J genes are TRBV2 and TRBJ2-2; a possible D gene is TRBD2 (6 bases). The CDR3 sequence is 16 residues long. The V end lost 5 bases, the J end lost 0 bases, and 13 bases lay between the germline ends. Germline-derived CDR1 and CDR2 are SNHLY and FYNNEI. CDR3 DNA sequence: TGTGCCAGCAGTATCGGAGGAGGGGCGAACACCGGGGAGCTGTTTTTT. Translation: CASSIGGGANTGELFF.

The chain is built from TRBV3-1 and TRBJ2-7; D not resolved. Trimming removed 4 bases from V and 6 bases from J, with 19 bases in between. This CDR3 is 15 amino acids long. CDR1 is LGHDT and CDR2 is YNNKEL in the germline V gene (reference sequence). The CDR3 DNA reads TGTGCCAGCAGCCTGAGGAGCCTTGCCCTGGGCGAGCAGTACTTC. Translating gives CASSLRSLALGEQYF.

The chain joins TRBV27 to TRBJ1-4; TRBD1 aligns across 7 bases. Germline lookup yields CDR1 MNHEY and CDR2 SMNVEV (reference sequence). CDR3 length equals 16 residues. The V segment lost 5 bases and the J segment 10 bases; nucleotides outside the gene matches: 16. This CDR3 reads CASSPLDRAGMGKLFF. CDR3 bases: TGTGCCAGCAGTCCCCTCGACAGGGCCGGCATGGGAAAACTGTTTTTT.

Many counts were recorded for this clonotype. The chain has TRBV12-3 or TRBV12-4 and TRBJ2-2; D is uncertain. The CDR3 contains 11 residues. The V end was cut by 4 bases, the J end by 5 bases, with 2 bases between. The CDR3 spells CASSWTGELFF. CDR3 nucleotide sequence: TGTGCCAGCAGTTGGACCGGGGAGCTGTTTTTT.